These 24 T cell receptor beta chains were sequenced from one sample in a study of blood T cell repertoires in COVID-19. Repertoires were generated with immunoSEQ multiplex PCR, while TCRdb's copy carries only in-frame clones and drops some. The sample has 300,000 to 500,000 clones, approximately 86% seen once. Specimen: PBMCs or T cells enriched from blood (not recorded which). The receptors here all came from a woman between 40 and 55 years old with acute COVID-19.

The rearrangement links TRBV7-2 to TRBJ2-5, with TRBD2 matching over 13 bases. The CDR3 has 15 amino acids. The germline gives CDR1 SGHTA, CDR2 FQGNSA. The V gene end was trimmed by 5 bases and the J gene end by 5 bases; junction bases not matched to a gene: 5. Here the CDR3 DNA reads TGTGCCAGCAGCCCGACACTAGCGGGGGGGGAGACCCAGTACTTC. This translates into CASSPTLAGGETQYF.

This clone was counted once. The chain joins TRBV10-3 to TRBJ1-2, with 7 bases fitting TRBD1. The V gene end was trimmed by 1 base and the J gene end by 8 bases; junction bases not matched to a gene: 7. Germline CDR1 reads ENHRY; CDR2 reads SYGVKD. CDR3 size: 14 residues. CDR3 residues: CAISELTTGKGYTF. CDR3 nucleotide sequence: TGTGCCATCAGTGAGTTAACGACAGGGAAGGGCTACACCTTC.

The chain has TRBV5-5 and TRBJ2-1, with 12 bases lining up with TRBD2. V gave up 1 base and J gave up 6 bases; unmatched junction bases: 5. The CDR3 has 16 residues. CDR1 is SGHKS, CDR2 YYEKEE, per germline (reference sequence). CDR3 amino acids: CASSLLASGGANEQFF. CDR3 DNA: TGTGCCAGCAGCTTGCTCGCTAGCGGGGGGGCCAATGAGCAGTTCTTC.

This clone was observed once. This chain connects TRBV30 to TRBJ1-1; D gene unclear. This CDR3 has 13 amino acids. With 1 base removed from V and 1 base from J, the gap between germline ends came to 7 bases. Germline CDR1 is GTSNPN and CDR2 is SVGIG (reference sequence). The chain's CDR3 is CAWSDHRNTEAFF. CDR3 coding DNA: TGTGCCTGGAGTGACCACAGGAACACTGAAGCTTTCTTT.

This rearrangement joins TRBV7-9 to TRBJ2-7; the D gene is possibly TRBD2 (5 bases). Trimming took off 2 bases at V and 1 base at J, with 15 bases between the two ends. Germline values: CDR1 SEHNR, CDR2 FQNEAQ (reference sequence). The CDR3 is 16 amino acids. Written as DNA, the CDR3 is TGTGCCAGCAGCTTAACTGGACTCGGAACTTCCTACGAGCAGTACTTC. Amino acid sequence: CASSLTGLGTSYEQYF.

The chain carries TRBV19 and TRBJ2-7; 8 nucleotides align to TRBD1. CDR3 length: 14 amino acids. Unmatched junction bases numbered 4, after V lost 3 bases and J lost 3 bases. The germline V gene has CDR1 LNHDA and CDR2 SQIVND (reference sequence). CDR3 region: CASSMRQGFYEQYF. For the CDR3, the DNA is TGTGCCAGTAGTATGAGACAGGGGTTCTACGAGCAGTACTTC.

This clone was detected once. The chain links TRBV19 to TRBJ2-2; D perhaps matches TRBD1 (5 bases). This CDR3 has 14 residues. Germline-derived CDR1 and CDR2 are LNHDA and SQIVND (reference sequence). V lost 6 bases to trimming and J lost 3 bases, with 11 bases between them. CDR3 region: CASRVGVDTGELFF. For the CDR3, the DNA is TGTGCCAGTAGGGTAGGGGTGGACACCGGGGAGCTGTTTTTT. The full variable domain, rest sourced from reference TRBV19 and TRBJ2-2, is DGGITQSPKYLFRKEGQNVTLSCEQNLNHDAMYWYRQDPGQGLRLIYYSQIVNDFQKGDIAEGYSVSREKKESFPLTVTSAQKNPTAFYLCASRVGVDTGELFFGEGSRLTVL.

The chain couples TRBV5-1 to TRBJ2-3, with D possibly being TRBD1 (5 bases). The V end was cut by 6 bases, the J end by 2 bases, with 10 bases between. CDR3 size: 13 residues. From germline, CDR1 is SGHRS and CDR2 YFSETQ. CDR3 sequence (DNA): TGCGCCAGCATAGAGGACAACACAGATACGCAGTATTTT. Amino acids: CASIEDNTDTQYF.

In the case of this clone: Other DNA sequences in the same sample also yield this CDR3. This chain links TRBV4-1 with TRBJ2-5; TRBD2 might be the D (6 bases). V was shortened by 1 base and J by 0 bases, with 12 bases between the two germline ends. CDR1 is MGHRA, CDR2 YSYEKL, per germline. This CDR3 spans 16 amino acids. In DNA form, the CDR3 reads TGCGCCAGCAGCCAAGGATCCGGGGGATACCAAGAGACCCAGTACTTC. Translated, it gives CASSQGSGGYQETQYF.

This chain uses TRBV7-7 with TRBJ2-5, with D perhaps TRBD2 (5 bases). Trimming stripped 5 bases from V and 0 bases from J, with 13 bases between. From germline, CDR1 is SSHAT and CDR2 FNYEAQ (reference sequence). The length of the CDR3 is 15 residues. CDR3 in amino acids: CASSHTAGYQETQYF. As DNA, the CDR3 is TGTGCCAGCAGCCACACGGCGGGCTACCAAGAGACCCAGTACTTC.

This chain connects TRBV2 to TRBJ1-1; a weak D match, TRBD1 (6 bases). V dropped 6 bases and J dropped 3 bases, with 17 bases sitting between them. Germline CDR1 is SNHLY and CDR2 is FYNNEI. The CDR3 is 15 residues long. CDR3 in DNA: TGTGCCAGCAGCCCGGGACAACCTGGGGACACTGAAGCTTTCTTT. Protein: CASSPGQPGDTEAFF.

CDR3 residues: CASSMSPGMGHYGYTF. Written as DNA, the CDR3 is TGTGCCAGCAGCATGAGTCCGGGGATGGGCCACTATGGCTACACCTTC. This chain uses TRBV7-2 with TRBJ1-2, with D unresolved. The CDR3 sequence is 16 residues long. Trimming removed 5 bases at V and 3 bases at J, with 19 bases between. Germline CDR1 SGHTA, CDR2 FQGNSA.

The chain carries TRBV6-5 and TRBJ2-2, with a possible D match to TRBD2 (6 bases). The CDR3 is 16 amino acids. V shed 0 bases and J shed 5 bases, with 13 bases lying between them. CDR1 is MNHEY, CDR2 SVGAGI, per germline. CDR3 protein: CASSYSESGRTGELFF. The CDR3 nucleotides are TGTGCCAGCAGTTACTCGGAGTCAGGGAGGACCGGGGAGCTGTTTTTT.

The chain has TRBV5-1 and TRBJ2-2; D uncertain. V lost 4 bases and J 5 bases, leaving 15 bases between the germline ends. Looked up from germline, CDR1 is SGHRS and CDR2 is YFSETQ. The CDR3 runs 15 residues. The CDR3 is CASSPPGRPTGELFF. The CDR3 nucleotides are TGCGCCAGCAGCCCCCCTGGCAGGCCTACCGGGGAGCTGTTTTTT.

The table lists this clone with a count of one. The V gene is TRBV7-7, the J gene TRBJ2-1; TRBD2 matches at 9 bases. The V and J ends lost 5 bases and 2 bases, in that order; junction bases with no gene match: 10. The CDR3 extends over 17 amino acids. Germline CDR1 and CDR2: SSHAT and FNYEAQ (reference sequence). The CDR3 sequence is CASSPESSGATYNEQFF. For the CDR3, the DNA is TGTGCCAGCAGCCCCGAGTCTAGCGGGGCAACCTACAATGAGCAGTTCTTC.

The genes are TRBV5-1 and TRBJ2-3, with D possibly TRBD2 on 5 matching bases. V shed 3 bases and J shed 2 bases, with 10 bases lying between them. Per germline, CDR1 SGHRS and CDR2 YFSETQ. This CDR3 contains 14 residues. CDR3 residues: CASSWGDTTDTQYF. The CDR3, as DNA: TGCGCCAGCAGCTGGGGAGACACCACAGATACGCAGTATTTT. Together with reference TRBV5-1 and TRBJ2-3, the CDR3 gives the full variable domain: KAGVTQTPRYLIKTRGQQVTLSCSPISGHRSVSWYQQTPGQGLQFLFEYFSETQRNKGNFPGRFSGRQFSNSRSEMNVSTLELGDSALYLCASSWGDTTDTQYFGPGTRLTVL.

This rearrangement joins TRBV15 to TRBJ1-6; no reliable D call. The ends were cut back, 1 base at V and 9 bases at J, with 10 bases in the middle. In germline, CDR1 is LNHNV, CDR2 YYDKDF (reference sequence). This CDR3 contains 14 residues. Here the CDR3 DNA reads TGTGCCACCAGCAGAGGAGAGACAAGTTCACCCCTCCACTTT. This encodes CATSRGETSSPLHF.

The chain recombines TRBV5-6 with TRBJ2-7; maybe TRBD1 (5 bases). Between the trimmed V and J ends, which lost 4 bases and 7 bases, there was a span of 18 bases. This CDR3 region has 14 residues. The germline gives CDR1 SGHDT, CDR2 YYEEEE. CDR3 loop: CASSLWPGSREQYF. For the CDR3, the DNA is TGTGCCAGCAGCCTCTGGCCAGGGTCAAGGGAGCAGTACTTC.

The chain links TRBV5-8 to TRBJ2-3; TRBD2 matches at 10 bases. Unmatched junction bases numbered 6, after V lost 2 bases and J lost 3 bases. The CDR3 extends over 16 amino acids. The germline V gene has CDR1 SGHTS and CDR2 YDEGEE. The CDR3 reads CASSFYTSGVTDTQYF. The CDR3 DNA reads TGTGCCAGCAGCTTTTATACTAGCGGGGTTACAGATACGCAGTATTTT.

The rearrangement uses TRBV7-2 and TRBJ2-3; D gene ambiguous. V lost 4 bases and J 3 bases, leaving 14 bases between the germline ends. Germline CDR1 SGHTA, CDR2 FQGNSA. The CDR3 contains 15 residues. CDR3 nucleotides: TGTGCCAGCAGCTCCCAGTCCCTAGAAACAGATACGCAGTATTTT. Protein product: CASSSQSLETDTQYF. The full variable domain, with the rest looked up from reference TRBV7-2 and TRBJ2-3, is GAGVSQSPSNKVTEKGKDVELRCDPISGHTALYWYRQSLGQGLEFLIYFQGNSAPDKSGLPSDRFSAERTGGSVSTLTIQRTQQEDSAVYLCASSSQSLETDTQYFGPGTRLTVL.

This sequence joins TRBV12-3 or TRBV12-4 and TRBJ2-3; D is perhaps TRBD1 (6 bases). This CDR3 is built from 13 residues. V lost 10 bases and J 6 bases, leaving 17 bases between the germline ends. The CDR3: CATKPIRGDTQYF. CDR3 DNA sequence: TGTGCCACCAAGCCTATAAGGGGGGATACGCAGTATTTT.

V gene TRBV30 combines with J gene TRBJ1-2; D gene ambiguous. The V end was cut by 1 base, the J end by 2 bases, with 11 bases between. The germline V gene encodes CDR1 GTSNPN and CDR2 SVGIG (reference sequence). CDR3 length equals 14 residues. The CDR3 sequence is CAWSGPAMNYGYTF. The CDR3 DNA follows: TGTGCCTGGAGTGGGCCAGCGATGAACTATGGCTACACCTTC.

The rearrangement links TRBV12-3 or TRBV12-4 to TRBJ1-2, with D possibly TRBD1 on 5 matching bases. The CDR3 spans 12 residues. The V and J ends lost 8 bases and 9 bases respectively, with 16 bases between them. CDR3 sequence (DNA): TGTGCCAGCTCGGGCGGCCTGGGGCGCTACACCTTC. Translating gives CASSGGLGRYTF.

V usage is TRBV15 and J usage is TRBJ1-2; 10 nucleotides align to TRBD1. In germline, CDR1 is LNHNV, CDR2 YYDKDF (reference sequence). V was clipped by 4 bases and J by 4 bases; unmatched bases: 6. The CDR3 is made up of 15 amino acids. In DNA, the CDR3 is TGTGCCACCAGCAAGGAGGGACAGGGGATCTATGGCTACACCTTC. This sequence encodes CATSKEGQGIYGYTF. The full variable domain, completed using reference TRBV15 and TRBJ1-2, is DAMVIQNPRYQVTQFGKPVTLSCSQTLNHNVMYWYQQKSSQAPKLLFHYYDKDFNNEADTPDNFQSRRPNTSFCFLDIRSPGLGDTAMYLCATSKEGQGIYGYTFGSGTRLTVV.